What follows are 12 T cell receptor beta chains derived from one specimen sequenced in a study of T cell responses to AZD1222 COVID-19 vaccine. Libraries were prepared by immunoSEQ multiplex PCR; TCRdb keeps only in-frame clonotypes and omits some of them. The table has over 85,000 clones, around nine tenths seen once; the top ten hold roughly 14%. This sample comprised peripheral blood, obtained 28 days after the second AZD1222 dose. The receptors derive from an adult who received the AZD1222 COVID-19 vaccine.

The chain is built from TRBV28 and TRBJ1-5; D ambiguous. The CDR3 totals 11 residues. Between the trimmed V and J ends, which lost 7 bases and 4 bases, there was a span of 5 bases. Germline values: CDR1 MDHEN, CDR2 SYDVKM. CDR3 in DNA: TGTGCCAGCACCAATAATCAGCCCCAGCATTTT. This sequence encodes CASTNNQPQHF. Full variable domain (rest looked up from reference TRBV28 and TRBJ1-5): DVKVTQSSRYLVKRTGEKVFLECVQDMDHENMFWYRQDPGLGLRLIYFSYDVKMKEKGDIPEGYSVSREKKERFSLILESASTNQTSMYLCASTNNQPQHFGDGTRLSIL.

This chain joins TRBV10-3 and TRBJ2-7; possible D gene TRBD2, 6 bases. The CDR3 consists of 15 residues. V gave up 0 bases and J gave up 5 bases, with 14 bases separating them. CDR1 is ENHRY, CDR2 SYGVKD, per germline. CDR3 bases: TGTGCCATCAGTGAGTCGGGGGGAAGGGCTGACGAGCAGTACTTC. This encodes CAISESGGRADEQYF.

The rearrangement uses TRBV14 and TRBJ1-3; 9 bases match TRBD1. Trimming removed 1 base from V and 2 bases from J; junction bases left unmatched: 0. This CDR3 spans 15 amino acids. Germline CDR1 reads SGHDN; CDR2 reads FVKESK. The CDR3 DNA reads as TGTGCCAGCAGCCAAGGGACAGGGGCTGGAAACACCATATATTTT. Its translation: CASSQGTGAGNTIYF.

This chain connects TRBV11-1 to TRBJ2-1; D not certain. V was pared by 1 base and J by 7 bases, with 2 bases between. The CDR3 sequence is 11 residues long. CDR1 and CDR2 from the germline V gene are SGHAT and FQDESV (reference sequence). The CDR3 region is CASSLVNEQFF. The DNA for the CDR3 is TGTGCCAGCAGCTTAGTAAATGAGCAGTTCTTC.

V and J are TRBV3-1 (or the pseudogene TRBV3-2) and TRBJ2-5, with D maybe TRBD2 (6 bases). In germline, CDR1 is LGHDT, CDR2 YNNKEL (reference sequence). The CDR3 is made up of 15 amino acids. Trimming removed 0 bases at V and 5 bases at J, with 13 bases between. CDR3 nucleotides: TGTGCCAGCAGCCAAGATCTCGCGGGGCGGGAGACCCAGTACTTC. Its translation: CASSQDLAGRETQYF.

The chain links TRBV2 to TRBJ1-1; D not resolved. CDR3 size: 14 residues. The V end was cut by 4 bases, the J end by 4 bases, with 13 bases between. The germline V gene encodes CDR1 SNHLY and CDR2 FYNNEI. DNA for the CDR3: TGTGCCAGCAGTGCATGGACGAGCATCACTGAAGCTTTCTTT. Protein product: CASSAWTSITEAFF. Combining the CDR3 with reference TRBV2 and TRBJ1-1 gives the whole variable domain EPEVTQTPSHQVTQMGQEVILRCVPISNHLYFYWYRQILGQKVEFLVSFYNNEISEKSEIFDDQFSVERPDGSNFTLKIRSTKLEDSAMYFCASSAWTSITEAFFGQGTRLTVV.

V gene TRBV5-4 combines with J gene TRBJ1-4; D is ambiguous. CDR1 is SGHNT, CDR2 YYREEE, per germline (reference sequence). Trimming cost V 0 bases and J 5 bases, with 5 bases left between them. The CDR3 length is 13 residues. CDR3 in amino acids: CASSLGPNEKLFF. CDR3 DNA: TGTGCCAGCAGCTTGGGACCGAATGAAAAACTGTTTTTT.

The chain uses TRBV28 and TRBJ2-3; 7 positions agree with TRBD2. This CDR3 comprises 13 residues. Losses at the gene ends were 5 bases for V and 3 bases for J; bases not matched to a gene: 2. CDR1 is MDHEN and CDR2 is SYDVKM in the germline V gene. The CDR3, as DNA: TGTGCCAGCAGTGGGGAGGGTACAGATACGCAGTATTTT. Encoded protein: CASSGEGTDTQYF. Filled out from reference TRBV28 and TRBJ2-3, the complete variable domain reads DVKVTQSSRYLVKRTGEKVFLECVQDMDHENMFWYRQDPGLGLRLIYFSYDVKMKEKGDIPEGYSVSREKKERFSLILESASTNQTSMYLCASSGEGTDTQYFGPGTRLTVL.

V gene TRBV5-1 combines with J gene TRBJ2-5; 12 bases map to TRBD2. The length of the CDR3 is 16 residues. Looked up from germline, CDR1 is SGHRS and CDR2 is YFSETQ. V shed 3 bases, J shed 2 bases, and the junction held 5 bases outside the gene matches. The CDR3 sequence: CASSSSLAGGQETQYF. The DNA for the CDR3 is TGCGCCAGCAGCTCCTCACTAGCGGGGGGTCAAGAGACCCAGTACTTC. The full variable domain, completed using reference TRBV5-1 and TRBJ2-5, is KAGVTQTPRYLIKTRGQQVTLSCSPISGHRSVSWYQQTPGQGLQFLFEYFSETQRNKGNFPGRFSGRQFSNSRSEMNVSTLELGDSALYLCASSSSLAGGQETQYFGPGTRLLVL.

The chain combines TRBV28 with TRBJ1-5; 9 bases match TRBD1. V lost 9 bases to trimming and J lost 1 base; unmatched junction nucleotides: 7. The CDR3 runs to 15 residues. The germline V gene has CDR1 MDHEN and CDR2 SYDVKM. The chain's CDR3 is CASNPGQGSNQPQHF. The CDR3 nucleotides read TGTGCCAGTAACCCGGGACAGGGAAGCAATCAGCCCCAGCATTTT.

J is TRBJ2-2 and V is TRBV2, with D possibly being TRBD2 (5 bases). Between the trimmed V and J ends, which lost 4 bases and 1 base, there was a span of 10 bases. The CDR3 sequence is 15 residues long. In germline, CDR1 is SNHLY, CDR2 FYNNEI. CDR3 sequence (DNA): TGTGCCAGCAGTGCGAGGGTTCGGAACACCGGGGAGCTGTTTTTT. Its translation is CASSARVRNTGELFF.

The chain uses TRBV4-1 and TRBJ2-3, with a possible D match to TRBD2 (6 bases). CDR3 size: 14 residues. Per germline, CDR1 MGHRA and CDR2 YSYEKL. V lost 2 bases and J lost 3, with 9 bases in between. This CDR3 is CASSQPTSTDTQYF. The CDR3 nucleotides are TGCGCCAGCAGCCAACCGACTAGTACAGATACGCAGTATTTT.